The 25 T cell receptor beta chains in this list originate from one sample, sequenced in a study of T-cell reconstitution after alpha-beta-depleted transplantation in children. Unique molecular identifiers were incorporated into the prepared TCRbeta library. TCRdb independently ran MiXCR on the PCR reads; one entry per CDR3 protein. Of some 450,000 distinct CDR3 sequences detected, around 46% appear once; the ten largest clones hold around a quarter. The sequenced sample was PBMCs, obtained before TCRalphabeta/CD19-depleted stem cell transplant. The receptors here all came from a girl under 10 years old with aplastic anemia, due to receive a stem cell transplant.

This clonotype was detected ten times or more. This sequence joins TRBV7-8 and TRBJ2-3; 8 bases are shared with TRBD2. J gave up 4 bases and V 1 base, and 13 bases lay outside the gene matches. Germline-derived CDR1 and CDR2 are SGHVS and FQNEAQ. The CDR3 has 18 amino acids. CDR3 sequence reads: CASSLEVWGLVSPDTQYF. The CDR3 nucleotides read TGTGCCAGCAGCTTAGAAGTGTGGGGACTAGTTTCTCCAGATACGCAGTATTTT. Based on the CDR3 plus reference TRBV7-8 and TRBJ2-3, the full variable domain is GAGVSQSPRYKVAKRGQDVALRCDPISGHVSLFWYQQALGQGPEFLTYFQNEAQLDKSGLPSDRFFAERPEGSVSTLKIQRTQQEDSAVYLCASSLEVWGLVSPDTQYFGPGTRLTVL.

This sequence joins TRBV15 and TRBJ2-5, with D perhaps matching TRBD2 (5 bases). The CDR3 is 13 residues long. Germline lookup yields CDR1 LNHNV and CDR2 YYDKDF (reference sequence). V was clipped by 5 bases and J by 7 bases, with 14 bases between them. CDR3 sequence reads: CATSPDRGSTQYF. Written as DNA, the CDR3 is TGTGCCACCAGCCCGGACCGCGGGTCGACCCAGTACTTC. Filled out from reference TRBV15 and TRBJ2-5, the complete variable domain reads DAMVIQNPRYQVTQFGKPVTLSCSQTLNHNVMYWYQQKSSQAPKLLFHYYDKDFNNEADTPDNFQSRRPNTSFCFLDIRSPGLGDTAMYLCATSPDRGSTQYFGPGTRLLVL.

This clonotype was counted many times. This chain uses TRBV12-3 or TRBV12-4 with TRBJ1-3; TRBD1 is a possible D gene (6 bases). The CDR3 is made up of 16 amino acids. The ends were cut back, 6 bases at V and 0 bases at J, with 15 bases in the middle. The CDR3 DNA follows: TGTGCCAGCAGGAAAGACAGGCTAAGCTCTGGAAACACCATATATTTT. This encodes CASRKDRLSSGNTIYF.

The chain combines TRBV29-1 with TRBJ1-6; the D is unclear. From germline, CDR1 is SQVTM and CDR2 ANQGSEA. This CDR3 comprises 13 residues. The germline V and J ends were trimmed by 7 bases and 4 bases, with 11 bases remaining between them. The CDR3 nucleotides read TGCAGCGCCGCAGAGGGATATAATTCACCCCTCCACTTT. It is translated as CSAAEGYNSPLHF.

This clonotype was seen only a few times. This chain links TRBV5-1 with TRBJ2-7; unclear D gene. V lost 0 bases and J lost 2, with 15 bases in between. The CDR3 covers 16 residues. Germline V CDR1 and CDR2: SGHRS, YFSETQ. CDR3 in amino acids: CASSLGSGLLAYEQYF. The DNA for the CDR3 is TGCGCCAGCAGCTTGGGGTCTGGCCTCCTTGCCTACGAGCAGTACTTC. The complete variable domain, with remaining parts taken from reference TRBV5-1 and TRBJ2-7, reads KAGVTQTPRYLIKTRGQQVTLSCSPISGHRSVSWYQQTPGQGLQFLFEYFSETQRNKGNFPGRFSGRQFSNSRSEMNVSTLELGDSALYLCASSLGSGLLAYEQYFGPGTRLTVT.

This clonotype has a single count. The chain recombines TRBV29-1 with TRBJ2-1; 8 nucleotides match TRBD2. V was pared by 3 bases and J by 4 bases, with 23 bases of the junction left unmatched. CDR3 length: 20 amino acids. Germline loops: CDR1 SQVTM, CDR2 ANQGSEA. The CDR3 DNA follows: TGCAGCGTTGAGTACGGGGGACTAGTCGGTGGGGGAGGGGGTTACAATGAGCAGTTCTTC. Residues: CSVEYGGLVGGGGGYNEQFF.

The table lists this clonotype with a few counts. V usage is TRBV29-1 and J usage is TRBJ1-2, with 11 positions matching TRBD1. Looked up from germline, CDR1 is SQVTM and CDR2 is ANQGSEA. CDR3 length equals 15 residues. The V and J ends lost 5 bases and 3 bases, in that order; junction bases with no gene match: 8. CDR3 DNA sequence: TGCAGCGTTTCGCCCGGGACAGGGGGGGACTATGGCTACACCTTC. This translates into CSVSPGTGGDYGYTF.

This chain links TRBV5-4 with TRBJ2-7; 7 nucleotides agree with TRBD1. The CDR3 loop spans 14 amino acids. Germline CDR1 reads SGHNT; CDR2 reads YYREEE (reference sequence). V shed 1 base, J shed 3 bases, and the junction held 4 bases outside the gene matches. CDR3 region: CASSLRQGDYEQYF. The CDR3 DNA follows: TGTGCCAGCAGCTTGAGGCAGGGGGACTACGAGCAGTACTTC. The full variable domain, in which reference TRBV5-4 and TRBJ2-7 provide the parts outside the CDR3, is ETGVTQSPTHLIKTRGQQVTLRCSSQSGHNTVSWYQQALGQGPQFIFQYYREEENGRGNFPPRFSGLQFPNYSSELNVNALELDDSALYLCASSLRQGDYEQYFGPGTRLTVT.

This chain links TRBV20-1 with TRBJ2-1, with 8 positions matching TRBD2. Germline V gene lookup returns CDR1 DFQATT and CDR2 SNEGSKA (reference sequence). V trimming: 5 bases; J trimming: 0 bases; junction bases outside the gene matches: 15. This CDR3 is 18 amino acids long. CDR3 bases: TGCAGTGCTCCGGCAATGGACTTCCGGGGGGGCTCCTACAATGAGCAGTTCTTC. Translation: CSAPAMDFRGGSYNEQFF.

CDR3 DNA: TGCAGTGCTAATTTAGACAGGCCGTACCAAGAGACCCAGTACTTC. Protein: CSANLDRPYQETQYF. The rearrangement links TRBV20-1 to TRBJ2-5; weak D call: TRBD1 (6 bases). CDR1 and CDR2 from the germline V gene are DFQATT and SNEGSKA (reference sequence). The V end lost 4 bases, the J end lost 0 bases, and 15 bases lay between the germline ends. This CDR3 has 15 residues.

This clonotype was detected ten times or more. The rearrangement joins TRBV5-1 to TRBJ1-1, with D possibly being TRBD1 (6 bases). The germline gives CDR1 SGHRS, CDR2 YFSETQ. The CDR3 spans 13 residues. V lost 0 bases and J lost 11, with 14 bases in between. In nucleotides, the CDR3 is TGCGCCAGCAGCTTGGCACAGGGCAACAGGGCTTTCTTT. Amino acid sequence: CASSLAQGNRAFF.

The V gene is TRBV28, the J gene TRBJ2-7; 7 bases align to TRBD1. Germline V gene data show CDR1 as MDHEN and CDR2 as SYDVKM. The length of the CDR3 is 14 residues. V shed 7 bases, J shed 4 bases, and the junction held 10 bases outside the gene matches. The CDR3 nucleotides read TGTGCCAGCACTCCCAGGGGGAGCCCGTACGAGCAGTACTTC. It specifies CASTPRGSPYEQYF.

V is TRBV5-1 and J is TRBJ2-7, with a possible D match to TRBD2 (5 bases). Germline CDR1 reads SGHRS; CDR2 reads YFSETQ. With 4 bases removed from V and 3 bases from J, the gap between germline ends came to 11 bases. The CDR3 sequence is 13 residues long. CDR3 sequence: CASSEGRDYEQYF. The CDR3 DNA reads TGCGCCAGCAGCGAAGGACGGGACTACGAGCAGTACTTC.

This clonotype showed up many times. The V and J genes are TRBV12-3 or TRBV12-4 and TRBJ2-1, with D maybe TRBD1 (5 bases). The germline V and J ends were trimmed by 8 bases and 3 bases, with 17 bases remaining between them. The CDR3 spans 15 residues. The CDR3 loop is CASQSPAGIYNEQFF. In DNA, the CDR3 is TGTGCCAGCCAATCTCCGGCAGGGATCTACAATGAGCAGTTCTTC.

As regards this clonotype: This clone may be a read error of a much larger clone one base away. Here the CDR3 omits its conserved ending phenylalanine or tryptophan, so a read error is the likely source. The V and J genes are TRBV24-1 and TRBJ2-7; 7 nucleotides line up with TRBD2. Germline CDR1 reads KGHDR; CDR2 reads SFDVKD. The ends lost 5 bases at V and 7 bases at J; junction bases unmatched: 10. CDR3 length: 14 residues. The CDR3 protein is CATSAEPPGREQYL. The CDR3 nucleotides are TGTGCCACCAGTGCGGAACCACCCGGGAGGGAGCAGTACCTC.

In its sample, this clonotype was seen many times. The genes are TRBV11-2 and TRBJ2-1; tentative D call: TRBD2 (5 bases). CDR3 length: 20 residues. CDR1 and CDR2 from the germline V gene are SGHAT and FQNNGV. Trimming took 5 bases from V and 0 from J, leaving 26 bases between them. This CDR3 is CASSRIRVPRGRDSYNEQFF. The CDR3 DNA reads TGTGCCAGCAGCCGTATACGGGTCCCTCGGGGAAGGGACTCCTACAATGAGCAGTTCTTC.

This clonotype showed up many times. V and J are TRBV7-9 and TRBJ1-5, with D tentatively TRBD1 (5 bases). Trimming removed 10 bases from V and 3 bases from J, with 13 bases in between. Germline V CDR1 and CDR2: SEHNR, FQNEAQ (reference sequence). CDR3 size: 13 residues. This CDR3 is CATAWGDNQPQHF. CDR3 nucleotide sequence: TGTGCCACAGCTTGGGGGGACAATCAGCCCCAGCATTTT.

CDR3 nucleotides: TGTGCCAGCAGCTACGGGGCAGAGGATACGCAGTATTTT. Protein: CASSYGAEDTQYF. J is TRBJ2-3 and V is TRBV7-9; D could derive from TRBD1 or TRBD2 (5 bases each). Germline CDR1 SEHNR, CDR2 FQNEAQ (reference sequence). V was trimmed by 4 bases and J by 6 bases, leaving 11 bases between them. CDR3 size: 13 residues.

V is TRBV29-1 and J is TRBJ2-1; 16 bases match TRBD2. The CDR3 runs to 17 residues. Trimming removed 6 bases from V and 3 bases from J; junction bases left unmatched: 8. The germline V gene encodes CDR1 SQVTM and CDR2 ANQGSEA. CDR3 nucleotide sequence: TGCAGCGTAACCGGGACTAGCGGGAGGGCCAACTACAATGAGCAGTTCTTC. The encoded protein is CSVTGTSGRANYNEQFF.

The chain has TRBV29-1 and TRBJ2-7; tentatively, D is TRBD1 or TRBD2 (5 bases each). V lost 5 bases, J lost 5 bases, and 13 bases lay in between. The CDR3 runs to 12 residues. Germline loops: CDR1 SQVTM, CDR2 ANQGSEA. The DNA for the CDR3 is TGCAGCGTTCAAGGGACCGGGGACGAGCAGTACTTC. Its translation is CSVQGTGDEQYF.

The chain uses TRBV28 and TRBJ2-7, with TRBD2 identical over 9 bases. In germline, CDR1 is MDHEN, CDR2 SYDVKM. The CDR3 extends over 14 amino acids. With V trimmed by 8 bases and J by 6 bases, 11 bases remained unmatched. The CDR3 nucleotides are TGTGCCAGCTTCCCCGGGACTAGCTCCCCCGAGCAGTACTTC. Translation gives CASFPGTSSPEQYF.

This clonotype was counted a few times. The J gene is TRBJ2-7, the V gene TRBV10-3, with 7 bases that match TRBD2. This CDR3 has 14 residues. V was clipped by 3 bases and J by 6 bases; unmatched bases: 8. The germline V gene has CDR1 ENHRY and CDR2 SYGVKD. In DNA form, the CDR3 reads TGTGCCATCAGTGAAACGGGAGGTCCTTCCGAGCAGTACTTC. Its protein is CAISETGGPSEQYF.

This clonotype was seen only a few times. The chain employs TRBV5-5 and TRBJ2-7; TRBD2 aligns across 8 bases. V trimming: 0 bases; J trimming: 2 bases; junction bases outside the gene matches: 4. The CDR3 loop spans 15 amino acids. Looked up from germline, CDR1 is SGHKS and CDR2 is YYEKEE (reference sequence). CDR3 in amino acids: CASSLELAEPYEQYF. The CDR3 nucleotides read TGTGCCAGCAGCTTGGAACTAGCGGAGCCCTACGAGCAGTACTTC.

This sequence joins TRBV20-1 and TRBJ2-7; 10 bases agree with TRBD2. Germline values: CDR1 DFQATT, CDR2 SNEGSKA (reference sequence). CDR3 length: 15 residues. The V gene end was trimmed by 0 bases and the J gene end by 4 bases; junction bases not matched to a gene: 6. The CDR3 nucleotides read TGCAGTGCTAGAGATTCAAGAGCGGGGGGGTACGAGCAGTACTTC. This gives the protein CSARDSRAGGYEQYF.

This clonotype was seen a handful of times. This sequence joins TRBV6-5 and TRBJ1-1, with D perhaps matching TRBD1 (5 bases). Per the germline V gene, CDR1 is MNHEY and CDR2 is SVGAGI. Trimming stripped 7 bases from V and 0 bases from J, with 15 bases between. This CDR3 has 15 amino acids. The CDR3 sequence is CASMLVLGVNTEAFF. CDR3 nucleotide sequence: TGTGCCAGCATGTTAGTCTTGGGGGTGAACACTGAAGCTTTCTTT.